Sequencing of this T cell receptor (beta chain) was carried out in a study of blood T cells in healthy people across ages (dated by TCRdb to 2013 to 2016). Turning to the overall study: In model experiments, template switching captured roughly one uniquely barcoded TCR beta cDNA molecule for every two T cells. Donors of different ages were randomly distributed across sequencing lanes to avoid experimental bias. Four age groups were formed from the donors: young (average around 15 years), middle-aged (just under 40), aged (approximately 60) and long-lived (roughly 88). To track age-related changes in TCR beta repertoire diversity, the study relied on deep sequencing normalized with unique cDNA molecular identifiers. For two donors (one aged 18 to 30 and one aged 80 or older), the study analyzed two additional independent replicas of 1 million unique cDNA reads from the same blood draw. What the research found in general, with its limitations: Observed TCR beta diversity per million T cells fell roughly linearly with age, and a significant reduction was already apparent by age roughly 40. Observed TCR beta diversity correlated strongly with the percentage of naive T cells measured by flow cytometry. Because profiling used bulk unsorted PBMCs, naive and antigen-experienced compartments could not be compared conclusively. Because the CMV infection status of the donors was unknown, age-related changes in expanded clonotypes may potentially have been confounded. The long-lived group showed more naive CD4+ T cells, fewer expanded clones and increased TCR diversity than the aged group, suggesting age selection. Total diversity estimates from one million sequenced T cells were considered lower bounds and underestimates.

Of note for this clonotype: No antigen is known for it. The input lacks base qualities; no much larger clone sits a single base away.

Donors were under 40 systemically healthy Caucasian individuals from Russia aged about 6 to 100 years. Each donor gave approximately 10 milliliters of peripheral blood, collected into EDTA-treated Vacutainer tubes. Ficoll-Paque density-gradient centrifugation was used to isolate PBMCs, with at least 7 million obtained per sample. Total RNA was extracted from PBMCs with Trizol reagent, with at least 5 micrograms obtained per sample. The percentages of naive CD45RAhigh/CD27high T cells were determined by flow cytometry on a PBMC aliquot from every donor. The CDR3 numbers 17 residues from cysteine through phenylalanine. The retained sequence is limited to the CDR3, 51 bases, with the frame set at the first base. The germline ends are 18 bases apart after V is trimmed by 6 bases and J by 0 bases. For CDR1 and CDR2, the germline V gene (reference sequence) lists DFQATT and SNEGSKA. Libraries were built with 5' RACE. Data came from an Illumina HiSeq 2500. A second PCR of roughly 7 to 12 cycles was run with a J-beta primer mix and a sample-barcoded 5' primer. A template-switch 5' adaptor carrying 12 random nucleotides introduced a unique molecular identifier onto each TCR beta cDNA molecule. Each sample yielded at least 2.5 million CDR3-containing paired-end reads. First-strand cDNA was synthesized from all RNA with the Mint cDNA synthesis kit, primed by a TRBC-specific oligonucleotide. Following uracil-DNA glycosylase treatment, a first 18-cycle PCR with universal primers M1SS and BC2_uni_R was performed on all cDNA. Concerning the study's data processing: For normalization, 1 million high-quality reads were randomly selected from each sample, with every read carrying a distinct molecular identifier. Reads with shared molecular identifiers were discarded instead of being binned into consensus sequences. CDR3 identification, clonotype clustering and error correction used MiTCR with a Q25 quality threshold and the strictest error-elimination algorithm. A nonparametric unseen species model with Euler transformation was used to estimate lower-bound total TCR beta diversity. TCRdb reran the public reads through fastp at Q25 and MiXCR, keeping productive beta chains. Every CDR3 protein is listed once, alongside the most common genes and DNA of its rows. The V and J calls and clone size come from TCRdb's table, not from the authors' own analysis. The table for this sample lists about a million distinct CDR3 sequences; less than 45% of them were counted only once. The ten largest clones take up around 13% of the sample.

What was sequenced was blood. Here the chain combines TRBV20-1 and TRBJ2-6; TRBD2 is possibly the D segment (6 matching bases). This receptor was obtained from a man aged 18 to 29 in good health. The CDR3 here reads CSAPGGFFGSGANVLTF. The bases are TGCAGTGCCCCCGGGGGTTTCTTTGGCTCTGGGGCCAACGTCCTGACTTTC.